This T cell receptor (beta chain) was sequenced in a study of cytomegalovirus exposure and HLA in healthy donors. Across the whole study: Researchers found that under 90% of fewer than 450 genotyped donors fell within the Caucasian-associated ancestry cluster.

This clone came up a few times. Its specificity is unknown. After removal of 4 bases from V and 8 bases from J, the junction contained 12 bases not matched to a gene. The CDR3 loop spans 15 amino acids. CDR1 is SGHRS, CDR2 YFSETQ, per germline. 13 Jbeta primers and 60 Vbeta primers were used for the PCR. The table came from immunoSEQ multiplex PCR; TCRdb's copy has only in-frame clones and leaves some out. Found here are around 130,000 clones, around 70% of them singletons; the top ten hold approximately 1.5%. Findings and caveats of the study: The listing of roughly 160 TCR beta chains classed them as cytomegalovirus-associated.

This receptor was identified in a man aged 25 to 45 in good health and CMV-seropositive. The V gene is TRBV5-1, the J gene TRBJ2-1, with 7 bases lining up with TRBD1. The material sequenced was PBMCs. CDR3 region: CASSPQGGFFYEQFF. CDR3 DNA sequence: TGCGCCAGCAGCCCGCAAGGGGGCTTTTTCTATGAGCAGTTCTTC.